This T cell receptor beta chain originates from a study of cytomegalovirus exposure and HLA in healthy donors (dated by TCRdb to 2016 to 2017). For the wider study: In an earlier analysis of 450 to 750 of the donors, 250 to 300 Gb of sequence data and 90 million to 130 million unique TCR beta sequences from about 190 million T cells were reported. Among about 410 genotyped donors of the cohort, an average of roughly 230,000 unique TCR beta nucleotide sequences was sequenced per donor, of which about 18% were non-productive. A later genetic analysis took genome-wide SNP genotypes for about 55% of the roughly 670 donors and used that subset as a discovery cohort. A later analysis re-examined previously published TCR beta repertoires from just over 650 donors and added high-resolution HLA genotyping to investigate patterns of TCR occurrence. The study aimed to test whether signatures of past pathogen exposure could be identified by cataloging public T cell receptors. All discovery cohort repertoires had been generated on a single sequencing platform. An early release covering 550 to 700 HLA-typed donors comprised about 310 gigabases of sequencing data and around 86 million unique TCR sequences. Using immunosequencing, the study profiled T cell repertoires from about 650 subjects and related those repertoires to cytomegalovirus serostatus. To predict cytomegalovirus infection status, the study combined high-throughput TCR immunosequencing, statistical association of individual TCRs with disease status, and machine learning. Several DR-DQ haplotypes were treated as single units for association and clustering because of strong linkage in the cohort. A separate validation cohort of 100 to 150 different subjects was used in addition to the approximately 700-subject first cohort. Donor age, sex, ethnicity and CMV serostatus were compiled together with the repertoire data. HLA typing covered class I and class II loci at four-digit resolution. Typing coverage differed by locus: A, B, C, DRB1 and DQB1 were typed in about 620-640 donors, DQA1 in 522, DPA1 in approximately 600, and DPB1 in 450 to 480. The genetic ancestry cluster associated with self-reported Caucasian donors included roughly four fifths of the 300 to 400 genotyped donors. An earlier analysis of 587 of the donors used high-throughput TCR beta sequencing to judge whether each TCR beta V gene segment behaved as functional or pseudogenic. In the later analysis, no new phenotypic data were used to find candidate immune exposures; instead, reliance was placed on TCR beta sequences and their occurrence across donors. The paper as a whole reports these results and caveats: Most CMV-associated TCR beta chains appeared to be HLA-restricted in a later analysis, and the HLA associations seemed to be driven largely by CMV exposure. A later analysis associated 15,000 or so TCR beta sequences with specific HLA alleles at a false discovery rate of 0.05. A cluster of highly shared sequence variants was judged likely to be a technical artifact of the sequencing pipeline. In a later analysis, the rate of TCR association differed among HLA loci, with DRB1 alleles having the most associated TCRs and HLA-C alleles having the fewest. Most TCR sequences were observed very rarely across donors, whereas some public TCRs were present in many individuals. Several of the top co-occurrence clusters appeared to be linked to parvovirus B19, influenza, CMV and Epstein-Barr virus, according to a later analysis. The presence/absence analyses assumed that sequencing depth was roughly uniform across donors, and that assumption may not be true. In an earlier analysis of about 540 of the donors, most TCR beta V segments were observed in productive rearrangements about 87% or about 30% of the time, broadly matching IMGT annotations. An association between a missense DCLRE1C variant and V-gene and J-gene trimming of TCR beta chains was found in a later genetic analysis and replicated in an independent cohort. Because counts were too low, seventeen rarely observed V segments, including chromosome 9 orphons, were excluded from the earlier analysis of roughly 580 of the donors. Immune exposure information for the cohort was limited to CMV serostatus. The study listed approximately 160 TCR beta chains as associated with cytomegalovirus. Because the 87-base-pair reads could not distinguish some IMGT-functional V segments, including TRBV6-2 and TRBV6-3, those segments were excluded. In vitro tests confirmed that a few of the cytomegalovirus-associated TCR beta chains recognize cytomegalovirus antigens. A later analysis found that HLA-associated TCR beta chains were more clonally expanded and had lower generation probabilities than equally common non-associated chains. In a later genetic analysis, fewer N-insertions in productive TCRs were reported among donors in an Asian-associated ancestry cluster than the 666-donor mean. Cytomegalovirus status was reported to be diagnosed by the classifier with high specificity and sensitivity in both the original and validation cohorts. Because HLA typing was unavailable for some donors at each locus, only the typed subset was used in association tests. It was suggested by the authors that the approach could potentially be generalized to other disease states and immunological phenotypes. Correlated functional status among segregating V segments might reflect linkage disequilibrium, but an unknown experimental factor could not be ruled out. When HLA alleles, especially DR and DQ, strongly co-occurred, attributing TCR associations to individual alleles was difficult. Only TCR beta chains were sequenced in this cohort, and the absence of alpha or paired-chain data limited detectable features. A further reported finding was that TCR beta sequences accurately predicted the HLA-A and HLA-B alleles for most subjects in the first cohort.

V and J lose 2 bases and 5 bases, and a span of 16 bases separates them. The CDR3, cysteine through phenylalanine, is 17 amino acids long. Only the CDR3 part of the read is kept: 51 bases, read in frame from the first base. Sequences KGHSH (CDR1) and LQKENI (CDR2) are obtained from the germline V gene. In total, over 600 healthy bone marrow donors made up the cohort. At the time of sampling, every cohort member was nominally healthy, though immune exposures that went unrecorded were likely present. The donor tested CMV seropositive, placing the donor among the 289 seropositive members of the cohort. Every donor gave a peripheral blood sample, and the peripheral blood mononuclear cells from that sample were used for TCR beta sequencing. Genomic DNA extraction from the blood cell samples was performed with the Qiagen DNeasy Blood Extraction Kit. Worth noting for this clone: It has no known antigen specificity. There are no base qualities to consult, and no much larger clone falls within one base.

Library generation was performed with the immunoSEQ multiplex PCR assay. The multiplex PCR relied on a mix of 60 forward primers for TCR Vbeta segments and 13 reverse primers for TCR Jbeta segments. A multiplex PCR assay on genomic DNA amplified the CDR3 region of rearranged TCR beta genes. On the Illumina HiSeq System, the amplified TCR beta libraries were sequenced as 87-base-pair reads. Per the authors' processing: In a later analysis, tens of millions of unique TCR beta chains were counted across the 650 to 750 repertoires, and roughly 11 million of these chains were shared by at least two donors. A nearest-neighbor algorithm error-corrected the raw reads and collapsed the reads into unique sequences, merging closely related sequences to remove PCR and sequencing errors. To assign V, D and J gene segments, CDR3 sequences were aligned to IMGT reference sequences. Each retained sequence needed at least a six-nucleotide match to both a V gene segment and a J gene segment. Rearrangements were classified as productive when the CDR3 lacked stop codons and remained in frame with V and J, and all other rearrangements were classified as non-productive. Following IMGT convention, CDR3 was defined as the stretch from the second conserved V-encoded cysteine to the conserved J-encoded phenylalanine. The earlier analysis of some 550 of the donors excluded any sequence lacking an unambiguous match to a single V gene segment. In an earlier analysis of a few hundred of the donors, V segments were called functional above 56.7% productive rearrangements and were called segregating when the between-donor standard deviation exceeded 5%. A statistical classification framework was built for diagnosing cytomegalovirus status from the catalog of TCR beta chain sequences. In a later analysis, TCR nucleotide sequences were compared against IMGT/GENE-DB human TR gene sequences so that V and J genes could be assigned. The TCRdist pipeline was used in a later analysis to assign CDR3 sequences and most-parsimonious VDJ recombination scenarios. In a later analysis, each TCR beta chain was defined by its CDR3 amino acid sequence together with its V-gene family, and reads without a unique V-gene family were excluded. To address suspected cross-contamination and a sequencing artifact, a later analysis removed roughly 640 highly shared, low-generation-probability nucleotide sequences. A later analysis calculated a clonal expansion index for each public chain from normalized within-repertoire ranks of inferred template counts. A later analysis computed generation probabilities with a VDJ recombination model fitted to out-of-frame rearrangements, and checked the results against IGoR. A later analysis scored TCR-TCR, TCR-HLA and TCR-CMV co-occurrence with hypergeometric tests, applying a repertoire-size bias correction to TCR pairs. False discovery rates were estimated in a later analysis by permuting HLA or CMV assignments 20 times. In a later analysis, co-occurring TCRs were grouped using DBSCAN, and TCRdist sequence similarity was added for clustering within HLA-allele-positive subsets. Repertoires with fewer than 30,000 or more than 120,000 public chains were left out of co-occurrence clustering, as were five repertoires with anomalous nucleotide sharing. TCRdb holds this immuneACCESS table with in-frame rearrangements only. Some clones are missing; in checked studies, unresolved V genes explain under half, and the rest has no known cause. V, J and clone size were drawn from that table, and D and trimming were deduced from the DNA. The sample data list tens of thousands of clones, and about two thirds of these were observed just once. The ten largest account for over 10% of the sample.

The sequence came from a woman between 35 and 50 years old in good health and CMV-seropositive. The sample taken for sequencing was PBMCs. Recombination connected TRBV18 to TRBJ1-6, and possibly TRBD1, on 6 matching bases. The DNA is TGTGCCAGCTCACCAACCCCCGTAACAGGGAATAATTCACCCCTCCACTTT. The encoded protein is CASSPTPVTGNNSPLHF.